One TCR beta chain is described in this entry. The sample belongs to a study of T cell changes during pregnancy in multiple sclerosis. The repertoire was sequenced with immunoSEQ multiplex PCR; TCRdb's copy has only in-frame clones and lacks some. This sample has roughly 75,000 clones; approximately 90% occur once, and the top ten carry around 1.8%. Germline V gene sequence: CDR1 SQVTM, CDR2 ANQGSEA. Trimming removed 4 bases at V and 5 bases at J, with 18 bases between. The CDR3 is made up of 14 amino acids. This TCR came from a female donor with multiple sclerosis, enrolled in a pregnancy study. The specimen comprised peripheral blood, sampled before pregnancy. The chain links TRBV29-1 to TRBJ2-7; maybe TRBD1 (6 bases). The CDR3: CSVGGGQGGDEQYF. The CDR3 bases are TGCAGCGTTGGTGGGGGCCAGGGCGGCGACGAGCAGTACTTC.